This T cell receptor beta chain was profiled in a study of T-cell reconstitution after alpha-beta-depleted transplantation in children. This clonotype was seen a handful of times. V was clipped by 0 bases and J by 8 bases; unmatched bases: 7. Germline V gives CDR1 DFQATT, CDR2 SNEGSKA (reference sequence). This CDR3 is built from 15 residues. Unique molecular identifiers were incorporated when the TCRbeta library was constructed. TCRdb re-analysed the PCR reads in MiXCR, keeping a single row per CDR3 protein. This sample has a few hundred thousand distinct CDR3 sequences, with approximately 10% found just once.

This chain uses TRBV20-1 with TRBJ2-1, with 10 positions matching TRBD2. The sequencing here drew on PBMCs from the stem cell graft donor, taken from the stem cell graft. The TCR comes from a human donor who donated a stem cell graft to a child with acute myeloid leukemia. The CDR3 protein is CSARDQTSGTHEQFF. CDR3 DNA: TGCAGTGCTAGAGATCAAACTAGCGGGACCCATGAGCAGTTCTTC.